The clone carrying this TCR beta chain was detected ten times or more. What it binds is unknown. The sample originates from a study of CD8 T cells in ankylosing spondylitis. Notes on the study in general: A motif in TCR beta, a set of about eight highly homologous variants, appeared characteristic of ankylosing spondylitis blood. A subset of motif variants has previously been described in the synovial fluid and blood of reactive arthritis.

In making TCR beta libraries, quantitative 5'-RACE with molecular barcodes was used. From the 5' RACE reads, TCRdb called clonotypes with MiXCR, one entry per CDR3 protein. Seen here are about 250,000 distinct CDR3 sequences, 15% to 20% observed once, and the top ten hold approximately 32%. This receptor was obtained from a male donor with ankylosing spondylitis or in good health (not recorded which). The material sequenced was blood, either unsorted or a sorted T cell fraction (not recorded which).

CDR3 nucleotides: TGTGCCAGCACTCACACCGGGGAGCTGTTTTTT. Translated: CASTHTGELFF. The J gene is TRBJ2-2, the V gene TRBV27; no definite D call. The V and J ends lost 7 bases and 3 bases respectively, with 3 bases between them. The germline CDR1 and CDR2 sequences are MNHEY and SMNVEV (reference sequence). CDR3 size: 11 residues.